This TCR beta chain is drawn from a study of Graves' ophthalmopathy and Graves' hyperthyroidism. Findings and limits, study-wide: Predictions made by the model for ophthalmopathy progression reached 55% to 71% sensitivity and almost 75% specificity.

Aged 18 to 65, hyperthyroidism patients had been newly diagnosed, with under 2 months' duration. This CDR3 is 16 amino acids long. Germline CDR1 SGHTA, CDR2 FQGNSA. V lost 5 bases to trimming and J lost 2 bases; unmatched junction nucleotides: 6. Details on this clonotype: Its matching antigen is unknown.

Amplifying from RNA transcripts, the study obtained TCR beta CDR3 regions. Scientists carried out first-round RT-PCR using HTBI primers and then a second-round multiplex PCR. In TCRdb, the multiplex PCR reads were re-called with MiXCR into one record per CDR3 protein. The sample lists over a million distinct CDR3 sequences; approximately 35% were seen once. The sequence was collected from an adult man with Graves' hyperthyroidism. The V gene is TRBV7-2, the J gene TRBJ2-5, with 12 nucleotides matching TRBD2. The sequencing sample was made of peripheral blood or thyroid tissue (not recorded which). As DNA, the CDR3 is TGTGCCAGCAGCAAAACTAGCGGGGGGACACAAGAGACCCAGTACTTC. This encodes CASSKTSGGTQETQYF.